This TCR beta chain was sequenced in a study of molecular identifiers for immune sequencing clone quantification. TCRdb reanalysed the PCR reads using MiXCR and keeps one entry per CDR3 protein. This sample carries some 13,000 distinct CDR3 sequences, 15% to 20% of them seen once, and the ten largest clones take 1.5% to 2%. The sorting of naive CD8 T cells used the CD8+CD4-CCR7+CD45RA+ phenotype. This clonotype is medium-sized within its sample. Per germline, CDR1 SQVTM and CDR2 ANQGSEA. The length of the CDR3 is 13 residues. Trimming took off 1 base at V and 1 base at J, with 8 bases between the two ends.

The sequenced material came from naive CD8+ T cells from blood, with Jurkat cell RNA spiked in. The subset: FACS-sorted CD8+CD4-CCR7+CD45RA+ naive T cells. The source is a human donor in good health. Some libraries in this study had Jurkat cell RNA spiked in. V usage is TRBV29-1 and J usage is TRBJ2-7; no definite D call. The CDR3, as DNA: TGCAGCGTTGAAGGCCCGGTTTCCTACGAGCAGTACTTC. Translation gives CSVEGPVSYEQYF.